The 29 T cell receptor beta chains in this list originate from one sample, sequenced in a study of early T cells in non-severe SARS-CoV-2 infection. MiXCR was run by TCRdb on the 5' RACE reads, yielding one entry per CDR3 protein. The sample includes fewer than 80,000 distinct CDR3 sequences, 10% to 15% of them seen just once. Sequenced sample: whole blood. Source of these receptors: an adult who was a healthcare worker with PCR-confirmed SARS-CoV-2 infection or an uninfected control (not recorded which).

This clonotype was seen repeatedly, ten times or more. The CDR3 loop reads CASSVSGATDTQYF. DNA of the CDR3: TGCGCCAGCAGTGTTAGCGGGGCCACAGATACGCAGTATTTT. V is TRBV5-1 and J is TRBJ2-3; 8 nucleotides align to TRBD2. The germline V gene encodes CDR1 SGHRS and CDR2 YFSETQ. V dropped 5 bases and J dropped 2; count of bases not matched to a gene: 4. This CDR3 is 14 amino acids long.

This clonotype appeared many times. The V gene is TRBV6-1, the J gene TRBJ2-1; TRBD2 agrees at 13 bases. This CDR3 is built from 17 residues. The V segment lost 6 bases and the J segment 0 bases; nucleotides outside the gene matches: 5. The germline CDR1 and CDR2 sequences are MNHNS and SASEGT. The CDR3: CASSPLAGGSSYNEQFF. The CDR3 DNA is TGTGCCAGCAGCCCACTAGCGGGGGGGAGCTCCTACAATGAGCAGTTCTTC.

The table lists this clonotype with many counts. The gene calls are TRBV7-9 and TRBJ2-3; D not certain. The CDR3 has 13 amino acids. CDR1 and CDR2 (germline): SEHNR, FQNEAQ (reference sequence). Trimming shortened V by 7 bases and J by 3 bases, and 11 bases separated the two germline ends. The CDR3 DNA reads TGTGCCAGCACCAAGGAGAGGACAGATACGCAGTATTTT. Its protein is CASTKERTDTQYF. Looking up the rest from reference TRBV7-9 and TRBJ2-3 gives the full variable domain: DTGVSQNPRHKITKRGQNVTFRCDPISEHNRLYWYRQTLGQGPEFLTYFQNEAQLEKSRLLSDRFSAERPKGSFSTLEIQRTEQGDSAMYLCASTKERTDTQYFGPGTRLTVL.

The chain employs TRBV14 and TRBJ1-1, with unresolved D. The germline V gene has CDR1 SGHDN and CDR2 FVKESK. V was trimmed by 4 bases and J by 7 bases, leaving 13 bases between them. This CDR3 contains 13 residues. Written as DNA, the CDR3 is TGTGCCAGCAGCCTGACGGCCCGGGGTGAAGCTTTCTTT. This encodes CASSLTARGEAFF.

Ten or more counts support this clonotype. The chain employs TRBV29-1 and TRBJ2-5; D is possibly TRBD2 (5 bases). V was shortened by 4 bases and J by 1 base, with 10 bases between the two germline ends. Germline CDR1 is SQVTM and CDR2 is ANQGSEA. The CDR3 is made up of 13 amino acids. DNA of the CDR3: TGCAGCGTTGCCACCGGGGTCCAAGAGACCCAGTACTTC. It is translated as CSVATGVQETQYF.

This clonotype was observed many times. J is TRBJ2-5 and V is TRBV12-3 or TRBV12-4; D gene uncertain. The V end lost 1 base, the J end lost 2 bases, and 8 bases lay between the germline ends. This CDR3 has 14 amino acids. As DNA, the CDR3 is TGTGCCAGCAGTTTAGTCGGGTCTCAAGAGACCCAGTACTTC. It encodes CASSLVGSQETQYF.

The V and J genes are TRBV7-9 and TRBJ2-2, with a tentative D call TRBD2 (6 bases). Trimming cost V 4 bases and J 0 bases, with 9 bases left between them. This CDR3 is built from 15 residues. Germline V gene data show CDR1 as SEHNR and CDR2 as FQNEAQ (reference sequence). The CDR3 sequence: CASSSRGPNTGELFF. As DNA, the CDR3 is TGTGCCAGCAGCTCGCGGGGTCCGAACACCGGGGAGCTGTTTTTT.

This sequence joins TRBV27 and TRBJ2-1; 7 bases line up with TRBD1. The CDR3 covers 16 residues. V dropped 4 bases and J dropped 1; count of bases not matched to a gene: 7. Per germline, CDR1 MNHEY and CDR2 SMNVEV (reference sequence). The DNA for the CDR3 is TGTGCCAGCAGTTCCTCGACAGGGCTTTCCTACAATGAGCAGTTCTTC. Protein product: CASSSSTGLSYNEQFF.

There are a few counts of this clonotype. The rearrangement uses TRBV11-2 and TRBJ1-2, with D perhaps TRBD1 (6 bases). CDR1 and CDR2 (germline): SGHAT, FQNNGV. The CDR3 has 14 residues. With 5 bases removed from V and 2 bases from J, the gap between germline ends came to 12 bases. CDR3 coding DNA: TGTGCCAGCAGCAAGAGACAGGTGAACTATGGCTACACCTTC. It specifies CASSKRQVNYGYTF.

The rearrangement links TRBV12-3 or TRBV12-4 to TRBJ2-7; 10 bases are a match to TRBD1. J was trimmed by 5 bases and V by 6 bases; bases with no gene match: 10. The CDR3 runs 15 residues. This CDR3 reads CASRLGGQGSHEQYF. The CDR3 region has the DNA TGTGCCAGCAGACTTGGGGGACAGGGGAGCCACGAGCAGTACTTC.

CDR3 region: CSATFQGGGREEQFF. The CDR3 DNA reads TGCAGTGCTACCTTCCAGGGGGGAGGACGGGAAGAGCAGTTCTTC. The rearrangement joins TRBV20-1 to TRBJ2-1; tentative D call: TRBD1 (7 bases). Germline assignment: CDR1 DFQATT and CDR2 SNEGSKA (reference sequence). CDR3 length: 15 amino acids. V shed 4 bases and J shed 10 bases, with 23 bases lying between them.

There are a few counts of this clonotype. The rearrangement links TRBV5-1 to TRBJ2-1, with D maybe TRBD2 (5 bases). CDR3 length: 14 amino acids. Per germline, CDR1 SGHRS and CDR2 YFSETQ. Trimming removed 6 bases at V and 4 bases at J, with 14 bases between. The CDR3 reads CASTVGAGYNEQFF. CDR3 DNA sequence: TGCGCCAGCACAGTGGGAGCTGGATACAATGAGCAGTTCTTC. Drawing the rest from reference TRBV5-1 and TRBJ2-1, the complete variable domain is KAGVTQTPRYLIKTRGQQVTLSCSPISGHRSVSWYQQTPGQGLQFLFEYFSETQRNKGNFPGRFSGRQFSNSRSEMNVSTLELGDSALYLCASTVGAGYNEQFFGPGTRLTVL.

This CDR3 is CASRILAGGYNEQFF. Here the CDR3 DNA reads TGTGCCAGCAGAATTCTAGCGGGAGGGTACAATGAGCAGTTCTTC. The chain is built from TRBV28 and TRBJ2-1; TRBD2 agrees at 12 bases. The CDR3 length is 15 residues. The germline gives CDR1 MDHEN, CDR2 SYDVKM. The V and J ends lost 6 bases and 4 bases, in that order; junction bases with no gene match: 4. The whole variable domain, filled in from reference TRBV28 and TRBJ2-1, reads DVKVTQSSRYLVKRTGEKVFLECVQDMDHENMFWYRQDPGLGLRLIYFSYDVKMKEKGDIPEGYSVSREKKERFSLILESASTNQTSMYLCASRILAGGYNEQFFGPGTRLTVL.

This chain links TRBV5-1 with TRBJ2-3, with D unresolved. With 4 bases removed from V and 5 bases from J, the gap between germline ends came to 8 bases. Germline V gene sequence: CDR1 SGHRS, CDR2 YFSETQ. CDR3 length: 12 residues. In DNA, the CDR3 is TGCGCCAGCAGCCAGGCTGGAGATACGCAGTATTTT. Residues: CASSQAGDTQYF.

This chain joins TRBV11-2 and TRBJ2-1; weak D call: TRBD2 (7 bases). Germline V gene sequence: CDR1 SGHAT, CDR2 FQNNGV. V lost 6 bases to trimming and J lost 0 bases, with 9 bases between them. There are 14 residues in the CDR3. The CDR3 loop reads CASSRGGSYNEQFF. Written as DNA, the CDR3 is TGTGCCAGCAGTAGGGGGGGCTCCTACAATGAGCAGTTCTTC.

This clonotype was recorded many times. The V and J genes are TRBV14 and TRBJ2-2; D gene uncertain. Trimming removed 5 bases at V and 1 base at J, with 8 bases between. The germline V gene has CDR1 SGHDN and CDR2 FVKESK. This CDR3 is built from 14 residues. The CDR3 sequence: CASSSARNTGELFF. CDR3 nucleotide sequence: TGTGCCAGCAGCTCTGCTAGGAACACCGGGGAGCTGTTTTTT.

This clonotype was observed at least ten times. V usage is TRBV28 and J usage is TRBJ2-1, with a weak D call TRBD1 (6 bases). CDR1 is MDHEN, CDR2 SYDVKM, per germline. The CDR3 has 16 residues. V was shortened by 4 bases and J by 5 bases, with 18 bases between the two germline ends. DNA of the CDR3: TGTGCCAGCAGTTCATCACTGAGGGGGTCTGACAATGAGCAGTTCTTC. Its translation is CASSSSLRGSDNEQFF.

This clonotype appeared a few times. J is TRBJ1-5 and V is TRBV5-4; 8 bases fit TRBD1. Per the germline V gene, CDR1 is SGHNT and CDR2 is YYREEE (reference sequence). The CDR3 sequence is 15 residues long. Unmatched junction bases numbered 9, after V lost 4 bases and J lost 6 bases. CDR3 loop: CASSLPDRGGQPQHF. DNA of the CDR3: TGTGCCAGCAGCCTCCCTGACAGGGGAGGTCAGCCCCAGCATTTT.

The sample holds many counts of this clonotype. The chain has TRBV12-3 or TRBV12-4 and TRBJ1-1, with 10 bases that match TRBD1. The CDR3 is 15 amino acids. V shed 5 bases and J 7 bases; nucleotides not matched to a gene: 10. The CDR3: CASSGTGALRGEAFF. The CDR3 DNA reads as TGTGCCAGCAGTGGGACAGGGGCCCTAAGGGGTGAAGCTTTCTTT.

In its sample, this clonotype was seen many times. V usage is TRBV6-2 or TRBV6-3 and J usage is TRBJ1-6, with 11 positions matching TRBD1. This CDR3 comprises 15 residues. With V trimmed by 5 bases and J by 10 bases, 7 bases remained unmatched. CDR1 is MNHEY, CDR2 SVGEGT, per germline. The CDR3 region is CASSQGQGAGSPLHF. The CDR3 DNA follows: TGTGCCAGCAGTCAAGGACAGGGGGCCGGCTCACCCCTCCACTTT.

This clonotype came up a few times. V and J are TRBV29-1 and TRBJ2-7; tentative D call: TRBD2 (5 bases). Germline V gene data show CDR1 as SQVTM and CDR2 as ANQGSEA. The CDR3 runs to 11 residues. V gave up 3 bases and J gave up 6 bases, with 9 bases separating them. This CDR3 is CSVDSGGEQYF. The CDR3 DNA reads as TGCAGCGTTGATTCCGGAGGCGAGCAGTACTTC.

The V and J genes are TRBV25-1 and TRBJ1-6, with 7 positions matching TRBD1. The J segment lost 3 bases and the V segment lost 4 bases, leaving 6 bases of the junction unmatched. The CDR3 extends over 16 amino acids. Germline CDR1 is MGHDK and CDR2 is SYGVNS. This CDR3 is CASSALQGSYNSPLHF. The CDR3 nucleotides read TGTGCCAGCAGTGCCTTACAGGGGAGCTATAATTCACCCCTCCACTTT.

This clonotype was counted at least ten times. The rearrangement links TRBV20-1 to TRBJ2-1, with D possibly TRBD2 on 5 matching bases. The CDR3 has 13 amino acids. The germline V and J ends were trimmed by 0 bases and 8 bases, with 11 bases remaining between them. The V gene's germline CDR1 is DFQATT and CDR2 SNEGSKA (reference sequence). This CDR3 reads CSARDGNTDEQFF. CDR3 nucleotide sequence: TGCAGTGCTAGAGACGGGAACACAGATGAGCAGTTCTTC.

The rearrangement joins TRBV20-1 to TRBJ2-4, with TRBD2 matching 8 bases. Germline-derived CDR1 and CDR2 are DFQATT and SNEGSKA (reference sequence). The CDR3 covers 16 residues. The ends lost 3 bases at V and 7 bases at J; junction bases unmatched: 14. The CDR3 nucleotides are TGCAGTGCTAGCCCGGGGGGGGGACCCCGAAGGAACATTCAGTACTTC. Encoded protein: CSASPGGGPRRNIQYF.

This clonotype was seen repeatedly, ten times or more. This chain's CDR3 is CSARKGVSMGYTF. The DNA of the CDR3 is TGCAGTGCTAGAAAGGGAGTTTCTATGGGCTACACCTTC. The V and J genes are TRBV20-1 and TRBJ1-2, with D unresolved. From germline, CDR1 is DFQATT and CDR2 SNEGSKA (reference sequence). The length of the CDR3 is 13 residues. Trimming stripped 2 bases from V and 8 bases from J, with 15 bases between.

This clonotype was seen only a few times. This chain links TRBV2 with TRBJ2-3, with 9 bases matching TRBD1. The V and J ends lost 5 bases and 2 bases, in that order; junction bases with no gene match: 5. The V gene's germline CDR1 is SNHLY and CDR2 FYNNEI. This CDR3 spans 15 amino acids. Here the CDR3 reads CASSTRTGATDTQYF. Here the CDR3 DNA reads TGTGCCAGCAGTACCCGGACAGGGGCCACAGATACGCAGTATTTT.

This clonotype turned up a few times. The chain combines TRBV27 with TRBJ2-7; weak D call: TRBD2 (6 bases). Germline CDR1 is MNHEY and CDR2 is SMNVEV (reference sequence). CDR3 size: 13 residues. V was pared by 2 bases and J by 5 bases, with 10 bases between. CDR3 in DNA: TGTGCCAGCAGTTTAGCGGGGTCCAACGAGCAGTACTTC. This sequence encodes CASSLAGSNEQYF.

The chain links TRBV28 to TRBJ1-2; unclear D gene. V was pared by 6 bases and J by 5 bases, with 16 bases between. The CDR3 loop spans 14 amino acids. Germline assignment: CDR1 MDHEN and CDR2 SYDVKM. CDR3 nucleotide sequence: TGTGCCAGCAGCCTCAGAGGGAGACGGTATGGCTACACCTTC. It is translated as CASSLRGRRYGYTF.

The V call is TRBV29-1, the J call TRBJ2-3, with D uncertain. This CDR3 region has 12 residues. V was trimmed by 4 bases and J by 6 bases, leaving 11 bases between them. Germline V gene lookup returns CDR1 SQVTM and CDR2 ANQGSEA. CDR3 region: CSVGPGQDTQYF. The CDR3 nucleotides are TGCAGCGTTGGGCCGGGCCAGGATACGCAGTATTTT.